Described below is a single TCR beta chain sequence and its context. This clonotype was counted ten times or more. What this receptor recognizes is not known. Base qualities were left out, and no much larger clone turns up one base away. This entry is derived from a study of Graves' ophthalmopathy and Graves' hyperthyroidism (dated by TCRdb to between 2018 and 2020). Looking at the study overall: Peripheral blood was collected before any treatment was given, at the time of initial diagnosis. To tell Graves' ophthalmopathy apart from Graves' hyperthyroidism, and to predict which patients would progress to ophthalmopathy, the study relied on TCR beta repertoire signatures. In total, approximately 130 blood samples were TCR-sequenced: fewer than 50 ophthalmopathy, approximately 80 hyperthyroidism and roughly 17 hyperthyroidism-to-ophthalmopathy patients. A discovery set of about 99 patients (roughly 41 ophthalmopathy, about 58 stable hyperthyroidism) was enrolled to explore V-J signatures distinguishing ophthalmopathy from hyperthyroidism. The independent validation cohort included roughly 19 hyperthyroidism patients plus 17 patients who later progressed from hyperthyroidism to ophthalmopathy. T-cell repertoires of thyroid tissue and blood were compared in over 5 hyperthyroidism patients. Following sample collection, hyperthyroidism patients were given methimazole at a starting dose of 30 mg daily, and ophthalmopathy patients were given high-dose intravenous methylprednisolone. The roughly 100 discovery patients were randomly split 7:3 into training and test sets. What the study reported, not specific to this receptor: In validation, the model predicted ophthalmopathy progression with roughly 68% sensitivity and about 77% specificity; eleven to twelve predicted patients were CT-confirmed with GO in a median of roughly 6.8 months. In cross-validation, the 13-signature model distinguished ophthalmopathy from stable hyperthyroidism with 85% to 90% sensitivity and around 81% specificity, and in the test set the corresponding values were 80% and 75%. No statistical method was used to set the sample size in advance, and the investigators knew which group each participant was assigned to. Most expanded thyroid clonotypes with a frequency above 0.001 also appeared in blood, which suggests that blood repertoires may reflect the immune response in the thyroid.

For repertoire sequencing, the TCR beta CDR3 regions were amplified from RNA transcripts. The first round was an RT-PCR using HTBI primers with the Qiagen OneStep RT-PCR kit, and this first round was followed by a second-round multiplex PCR, then size selection and purification. Libraries were sequenced on an Illumina HiSeq2000 using paired-end 100 bp reads. In the authors' own workflow: SOAPnuke was used to process the reads, removing any read that contained adapters or uncalled bases, had a mean Phred below 15, or lacked an exact match to the constant primer or identifier. COPE v1.2.5 was used to merge the high-quality paired reads. Unique nucleotide sequences were defined as clonotypes and aligned to IMGT TRB V, D and J references using MiTCR v1.1. Only V-J combinations with frequency above 0.0001 were analysed, covering 98% to 99.2% of repertoires. For each V-J combination, a TCR clonal expansion and chaos score was defined as the ratio of F50 clonal expansion to chaos observed in the TCRdist matrix. Welch's t-statistics and random forest were used to reduce features to over ten V-J combinations, which were fed into a naive Bayes classifier. The similarity between thyroid and blood repertoires was quantified using the Morisita-Horn index. The public reads were quality trimmed at Q25 with fastp and then assembled into clones with MiXCR by TCRdb, keeping productive beta chains. All rows with the same CDR3 protein become a single entry with the most common DNA and genes. It is TCRdb's table, rather than the study itself, that gives the V and J calls and clone size. The sample contains a few hundred thousand distinct CDR3 sequences, just over 15% of them found a single time. The top ten constitute approximately 7% of the sample.

V gives up 7 bases and J gives up 8 bases, and the segment between their germline ends measures 15 bases. In the germline V gene, CDR1 corresponds to SNHLY and CDR2 to FYNNEI. The CDR3 spans 13 residues, from the cysteine through the phenylalanine. CDR3 DNA only is kept here, 39 bases in frame from base 1. Stable hyperthyroidism was defined as no progression to ophthalmopathy within 18 months of follow-up. The hyperthyroidism patients were 18 to 65 years old and newly diagnosed, with a disease duration of less than 2 months. Anyone with other autoimmune diseases, uncontrolled infections, pregnancy or lactation was excluded from the study. Diagnosis relied on clinical symptoms, serum thyroxine, TRAb, thyroid ultrasound and orbital computed tomography. Using Ficoll-Paque density gradient centrifugation, PBMCs were isolated from less than 13 ml of fresh peripheral blood. Total RNA was extracted using Trizol reagent, and RNA quality was checked on an Agilent 2100 Bioanalyzer.

The sequence is built from TRBV2 and TRBJ1-5; the D gene lacks a confident call. The sequenced material came from peripheral blood. This receptor was identified in a woman aged 18-29 years with stable Graves' hyperthyroidism. Donor details come from another sample of the same person, matched by shared clones. The DNA sequence is as follows: TGTGCCAGCAAAGGAGAATTCGGGGAGCCCCAGCATTTT. Its translation reads: CASKGEFGEPQHF.